This TCR beta chain was sequenced for a study of cytomegalovirus exposure and HLA in healthy donors. The PCR contained 60 Vbeta and 13 Jbeta primers. TCRdb's table, derived via immunoSEQ multiplex PCR, lists solely in-frame clones and lacks some. The data contain around 150,000 clones, nearly 80% of them singletons. This CDR3 has 14 residues. J lost 2 bases, V lost 2 bases, and 3 bases had no gene match. Germline assignment: CDR1 MNHEY and CDR2 SVGAGI. Concerning this clone: The sample contains more than one DNA sequence encoding this CDR3.

Material: PBMCs. This chain joins TRBV6-5 and TRBJ2-7, with TRBD1 identical over 7 bases. This sequence originates from a man between 25 and 39 years old in good health and CMV-seronegative. CDR3 DNA: TGTGCCAGCAGTTACCGGCAGGGGGCCTACGAGCAGTACTTC. This translates into CASSYRQGAYEQYF.